Detailed here is one T cell receptor (beta chain). Its antigen is currently unknown. The PCR used 60 Vbeta and 13 Jbeta primers. Measured with immunoSEQ multiplex PCR; TCRdb has only the in-frame clones, and not every one. The repertoire has some 180,000 clones, around four fifths of them found once; the top ten carry more than 1.4%. The entry originates in a study of cytomegalovirus exposure and HLA in healthy donors. Whole-study results and caveats: The study carried out a later analysis of TCR beta sequences. It associated around 17,000 of them with specific HLA alleles at a false discovery rate of 0.05.

Germline V CDR1 and CDR2: SGHRS, YFSETQ. V was clipped by 4 bases and J by 4 bases; unmatched bases: 8. This CDR3 is 16 amino acids long. Material for sequencing was PBMCs. The sequence came from a man aged 18 to 35 in good health and CMV-seronegative. The chain carries TRBV5-1 and TRBJ2-3; 11 bases are a match to TRBD2. CDR3 loop: CASSATSGSQADTQYF. DNA of the CDR3: TGCGCCAGCAGCGCCACTAGCGGGAGTCAAGCAGATACGCAGTATTTT.